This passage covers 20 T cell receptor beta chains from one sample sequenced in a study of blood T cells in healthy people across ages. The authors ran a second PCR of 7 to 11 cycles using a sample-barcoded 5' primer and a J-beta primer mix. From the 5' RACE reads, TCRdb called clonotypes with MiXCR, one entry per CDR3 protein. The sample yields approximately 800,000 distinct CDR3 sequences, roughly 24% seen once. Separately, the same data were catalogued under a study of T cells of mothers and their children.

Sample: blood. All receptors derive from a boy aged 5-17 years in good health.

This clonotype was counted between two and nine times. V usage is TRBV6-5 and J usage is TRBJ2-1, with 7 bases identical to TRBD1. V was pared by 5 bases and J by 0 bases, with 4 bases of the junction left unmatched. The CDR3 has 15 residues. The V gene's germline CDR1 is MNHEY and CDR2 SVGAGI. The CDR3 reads CASSNRQGSYNEQFF. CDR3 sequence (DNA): TGTGCCAGCAGTAATCGACAGGGCTCCTACAATGAGCAGTTCTTC.

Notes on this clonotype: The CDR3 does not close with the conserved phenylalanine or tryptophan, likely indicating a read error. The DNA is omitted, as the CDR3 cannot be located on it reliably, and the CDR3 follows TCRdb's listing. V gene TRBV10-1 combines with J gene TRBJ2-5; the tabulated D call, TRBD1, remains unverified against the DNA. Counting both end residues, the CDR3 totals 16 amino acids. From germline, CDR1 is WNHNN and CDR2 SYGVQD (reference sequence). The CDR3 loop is CASSESGGAVYNEQLL.

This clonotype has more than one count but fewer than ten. The CDR3 DNA reads as TGTGCCAGCACCCCGTGGGGGACAGACCAAGAGACCCAGTACTTC. This codes for CASTPWGTDQETQYF. The gene calls are TRBV2 and TRBJ2-5; 7 nucleotides agree with TRBD1. V shed 7 bases and J 0 bases; nucleotides not matched to a gene: 8. The CDR3 has 15 residues. Germline V CDR1 and CDR2: SNHLY, FYNNEI. Drawing the rest from reference TRBV2 and TRBJ2-5, the complete variable domain is EPEVTQTPSHQVTQMGQEVILRCVPISNHLYFYWYRQILGQKVEFLVSFYNNEISEKSEIFDDQFSVERPDGSNFTLKIRSTKLEDSAMYFCASTPWGTDQETQYFGPGTRLLVL.

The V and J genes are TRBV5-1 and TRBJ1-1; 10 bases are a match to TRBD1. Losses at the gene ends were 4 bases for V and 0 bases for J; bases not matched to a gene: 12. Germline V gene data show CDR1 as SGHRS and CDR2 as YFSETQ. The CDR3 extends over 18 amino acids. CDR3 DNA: TGCGCCAGCAGCAAATGGCCGAGACAGGGGGCTGTGAACACTGAAGCTTTCTTT. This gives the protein CASSKWPRQGAVNTEAFF. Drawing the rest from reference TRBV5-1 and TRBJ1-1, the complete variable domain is KAGVTQTPRYLIKTRGQQVTLSCSPISGHRSVSWYQQTPGQGLQFLFEYFSETQRNKGNFPGRFSGRQFSNSRSEMNVSTLELGDSALYLCASSKWPRQGAVNTEAFFGQGTRLTVV.

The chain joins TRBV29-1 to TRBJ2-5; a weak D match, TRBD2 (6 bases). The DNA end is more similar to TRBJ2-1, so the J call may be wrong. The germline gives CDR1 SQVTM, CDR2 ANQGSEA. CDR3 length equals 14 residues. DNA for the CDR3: TGCAGCGTTGAAGGGGGGACTGGCGGGGATGAGCAGTTCTTC. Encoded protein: CSVEGGTGGDEQFF.

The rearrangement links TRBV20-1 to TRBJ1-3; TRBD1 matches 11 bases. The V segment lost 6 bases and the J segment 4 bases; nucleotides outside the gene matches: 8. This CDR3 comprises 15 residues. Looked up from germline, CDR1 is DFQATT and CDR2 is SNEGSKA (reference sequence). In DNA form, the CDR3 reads TGCAGTGCCTCGGACAGGGGGCGAGGAGGAAACACCATATATTTT. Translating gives CSASDRGRGGNTIYF.

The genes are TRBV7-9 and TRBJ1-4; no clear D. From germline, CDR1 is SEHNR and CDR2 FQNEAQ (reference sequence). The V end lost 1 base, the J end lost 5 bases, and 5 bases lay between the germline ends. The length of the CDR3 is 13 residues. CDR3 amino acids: CASSLEGNEKLFF. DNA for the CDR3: TGTGCCAGCAGCTTAGAAGGCAATGAAAAACTGTTTTTT.

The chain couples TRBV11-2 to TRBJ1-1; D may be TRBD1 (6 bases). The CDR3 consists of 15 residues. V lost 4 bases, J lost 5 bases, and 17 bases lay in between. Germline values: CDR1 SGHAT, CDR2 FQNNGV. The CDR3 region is CASSSSDSGGTEAFF. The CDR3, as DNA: TGTGCCAGCAGCTCATCGGACAGCGGAGGGACTGAAGCTTTCTTT.

CDR3 DNA sequence: TGTGCCAGCAGCCAAGATCAGTCCTACGAGCAGTACTTC. Its protein is CASSQDQSYEQYF. The J gene is TRBJ2-7, the V gene TRBV3-1, with no clear D. The V end was cut by 0 bases, the J end by 1 base, with 4 bases between. Germline assignment: CDR1 LGHDT and CDR2 YNNKEL (reference sequence). The CDR3 extends over 13 amino acids.

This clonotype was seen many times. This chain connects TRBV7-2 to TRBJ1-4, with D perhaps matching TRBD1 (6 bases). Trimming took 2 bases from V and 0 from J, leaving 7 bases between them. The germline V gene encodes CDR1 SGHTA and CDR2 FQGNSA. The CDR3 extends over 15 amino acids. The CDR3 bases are TGTGCCAGCAGCTTAAAGGGGGCAACTAATGAAAAACTGTTTTTT. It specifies CASSLKGATNEKLFF.

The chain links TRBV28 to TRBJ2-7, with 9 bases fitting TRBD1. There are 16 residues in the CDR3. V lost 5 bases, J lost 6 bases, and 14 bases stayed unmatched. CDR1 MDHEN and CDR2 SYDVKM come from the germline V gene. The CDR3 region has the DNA TGTGCCAGCAGTAAGGACAGGGGCCGCGTTTCTGGCGAGCAGTACTTC. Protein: CASSKDRGRVSGEQYF.

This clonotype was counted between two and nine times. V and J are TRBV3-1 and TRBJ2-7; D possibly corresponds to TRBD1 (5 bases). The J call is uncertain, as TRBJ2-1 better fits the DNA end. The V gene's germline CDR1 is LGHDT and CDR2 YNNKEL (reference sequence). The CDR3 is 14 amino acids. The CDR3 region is CASSRDSGYNEQFF. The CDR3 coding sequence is TGTGCCAGCAGCCGTGACTCAGGGTACAATGAGCAGTTCTTC.

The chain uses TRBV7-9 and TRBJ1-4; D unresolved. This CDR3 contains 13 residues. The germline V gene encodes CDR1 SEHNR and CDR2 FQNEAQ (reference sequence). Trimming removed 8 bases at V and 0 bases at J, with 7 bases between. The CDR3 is CASGSATNEKLFF. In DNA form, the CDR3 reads TGTGCCAGCGGCTCAGCAACTAATGAAAAACTGTTTTTT.

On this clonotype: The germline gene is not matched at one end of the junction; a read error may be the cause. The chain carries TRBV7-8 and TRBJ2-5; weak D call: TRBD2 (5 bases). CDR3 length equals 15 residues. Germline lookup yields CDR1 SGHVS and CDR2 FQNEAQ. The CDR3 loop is CASSLMVSGNLPGFF. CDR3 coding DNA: TGTGCCAGCAGCTTAATGGTTTCGGGGAACTTACCCGGGTTCTTC.

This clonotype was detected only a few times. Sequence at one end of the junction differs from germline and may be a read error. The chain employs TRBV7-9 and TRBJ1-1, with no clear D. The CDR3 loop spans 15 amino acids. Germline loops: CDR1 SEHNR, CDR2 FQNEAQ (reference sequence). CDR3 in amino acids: CVSSPLTPSTTEAFF. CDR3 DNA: TGTGTCAGCAGCCCCCTGACCCCCTCAACCACTGAAGCTTTCTTT. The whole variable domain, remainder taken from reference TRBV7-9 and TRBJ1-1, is DTGVSQNPRHKITKRGQNVTFRCDPISEHNRLYWYRQTLGQGPEFLTYFQNEAQLEKSRLLSDRFSAERPKGSFSTLEIQRTEQGDSAMYLCVSSPLTPSTTEAFFGQGTRLTVV.

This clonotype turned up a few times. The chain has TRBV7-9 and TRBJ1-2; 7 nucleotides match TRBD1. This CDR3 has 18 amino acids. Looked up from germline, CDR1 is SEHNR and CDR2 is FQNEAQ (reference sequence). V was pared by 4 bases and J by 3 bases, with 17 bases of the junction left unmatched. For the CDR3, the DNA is TGTGCCAGCAGCTCTACTTCCGGGACAGTGGCAACTCACTATGGCTACACCTTC. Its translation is CASSSTSGTVATHYGYTF.

CDR3 nucleotide sequence: TGTGCCAGCAGCGTAGGGGTCGAGCTTAACTATGGCTACACCTTC. This translates into CASSVGVELNYGYTF. The V call is TRBV9, the J call TRBJ1-2; D unresolved. The CDR3 totals 15 residues. Germline V CDR1 and CDR2: SGDLS, YYNGEE. Trimming took 0 bases from V and 1 from J, leaving 10 bases between them.

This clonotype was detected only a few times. This chain's CDR3 is CASRQGTEAFF. CDR3 sequence (DNA): TGTGCCAGCAGACAGGGGACTGAAGCTTTCTTT. The V and J genes are TRBV27 and TRBJ1-1; 7 nucleotides agree with TRBD1. J was trimmed by 5 bases and V by 6 bases; bases with no gene match: 0. CDR3 size: 11 residues. CDR1 and CDR2 from the germline V gene are MNHEY and SMNVEV (reference sequence).

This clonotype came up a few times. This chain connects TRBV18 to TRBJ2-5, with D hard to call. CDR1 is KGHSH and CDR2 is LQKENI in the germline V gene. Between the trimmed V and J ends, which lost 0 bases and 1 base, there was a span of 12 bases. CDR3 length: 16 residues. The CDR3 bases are TGTGCCAGCTCACCACCGCAGGTTACCACCCAAGAGACCCAGTACTTC. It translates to CASSPPQVTTQETQYF.

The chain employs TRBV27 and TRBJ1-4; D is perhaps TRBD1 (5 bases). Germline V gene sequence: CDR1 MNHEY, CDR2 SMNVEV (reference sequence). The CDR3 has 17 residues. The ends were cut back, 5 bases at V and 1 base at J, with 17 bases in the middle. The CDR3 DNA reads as TGTGCCAGCAGTCTCCAATCAAGGGACGGAACTAATGAAAAACTGTTTTTT. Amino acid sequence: CASSLQSRDGTNEKLFF.